A selection of T cell receptor beta chains follows, all from one sample in a study of human T cells and chemical hapten exposure. TCRdb fed the RACE reads into MiXCR, producing one record per CDR3 protein. The sample comprises under 300,000 distinct CDR3 sequences, 7.7% of which are singletons, and 1.2% rests with the top ten. Sample: whole blood, taken in connection with sensitization to the hapten diphenylcyclopropenone (DPC). The receptor set was obtained from a man between 18 and 29 years old with alopecia areata. Some clones in this sample may be carry-over from other donors' samples. Each CDR3 is given with its conserved first and last residue. Fields, in order: CDR3 protein, CDR3 DNA, J gene, D gene, clone size, V gene, CDR3 length. The D gene is left open where the match is weak. Not all rows give a size; the values are once, few, many and, for expanded clones, a class.

CSGGQGRTGELFF	TGCAGCGGAGGACAGGGCCGGACCGGGGAGCTGTTTTTT	TRBJ2-2	TRBD1	many	TRBV29-1	13
CASSTLNEQFF	TGTGCCAGCAGTACCCTCAATGAGCAGTTCTTC	TRBJ2-1	-	few	TRBV28	11
CAINRDNQETQYF	TGTGCCATAAACCGGGACAACCAAGAGACCCAGTACTTC	TRBJ2-5	-	-	TRBV10-3	13
CASSLSGRTQETQYF	TGTGCCAGCAGCTTATCGGGCAGGACCCAAGAGACCCAGTACTTC	TRBJ2-5	-	many	TRBV7-9	15
CASSANWFGKLFF	TGTGCCAGCAGCGCCAACTGGTTTGGAAAACTGTTTTTT	TRBJ1-4	-	few	TRBV7-6	13
CASSYTTSGGGSDTQYF	TGTGCCAGCAGCTATACTACTAGCGGGGGAGGGTCAGATACGCAGTATTTT	TRBJ2-3	TRBD2	few	TRBV7-3	17
CASSQALPEAFF	TGTGCCAGCAGCCAGGCCCTGCCTGAAGCTTTCTTT	TRBJ1-1	-	-	TRBV5-4	12
CASSLVTGIDGANVLTF	TGTGCCAGCAGCTTAGTAACAGGGATAGATGGGGCCAACGTCCTGACTTTC	TRBJ2-6	-	few	TRBV7-2	17
CASSPGRTDTQYF	TGTGCCAGCTCACCAGGGCGCACAGATACGCAGTATTTT	TRBJ2-3	-	-	TRBV18	13
CATSEGTGAGSGYTF	TGTGCCACCTCAGAGGGGACAGGGGCCGGTAGTGGCTACACCTTC	TRBJ1-2	TRBD1	-	TRBV24-1	15
CASSPTRVRGDSEAFF	TGTGCCAGCAGCCCGACTAGGGTGAGGGGGGACTCCGAAGCTTTCTTT	TRBJ1-1	-	-	TRBV14	16
CASSLAQGSQGELFF	TGCGCCAGCAGCTTGGCTCAGGGATCGCAAGGGGAGCTGTTTTTT	TRBJ2-2	-	-	TRBV5-1	15
CASYNPRGASGNTIYF	TGTGCCAGCTACAACCCCCGAGGGGCCTCTGGAAACACCATATATTTT	TRBJ1-3	-	-	TRBV12-3/TRBV12-4	16
CASSLLGGPQHF	TGTGCCAGCAGTTTATTGGGGGGGCCCCAGCATTTT	TRBJ1-5	-	many	TRBV28	12
CAISESRGEQYF	TGTGCCATCAGTGAGTCGAGGGGCGAGCAGTACTTC	TRBJ2-7	-	-	TRBV10-3	12
CASSPSTGGHEQYF	TGTGCCAGCAGTCCCTCAACAGGGGGCCACGAGCAGTACTTC	TRBJ2-7	TRBD1	-	TRBV12-3/TRBV12-4	14
CASSGRVIRVTEAFF	TGTGCCAGCAGTGGCAGGGTGATTCGGGTCACTGAAGCTTTCTTT	TRBJ1-1	-	-	TRBV12-3/TRBV12-4	15
CASSLSGLREQFF	TGTGCCAGCAGCCTATCTGGGTTGAGGGAGCAGTTCTTC	TRBJ2-1	-	few	TRBV12-3/TRBV12-4	13
CASSAETGTWAQHF	TGTGCCAGCAGTGCGGAAACCGGGACATGGGCCCAGCATTTT	TRBJ1-5	-	many	TRBV28	14
CATRQGPLNTEAFF	TGTGCCACACGACAGGGACCCTTGAACACTGAAGCTTTCTTT	TRBJ1-1	TRBD1	few	TRBV10-3	14
CASRSDQGQDNEQFF	TGTGCCAGCAGATCCGACCAGGGCCAGGACAATGAGCAGTTCTTC	TRBJ2-1	-	few	TRBV5-4	15
CSARSPAGTPRDTEAFF	TGCAGTGCTAGATCCCCAGCGGGGACACCCCGCGACACTGAAGCTTTCTTT	TRBJ1-1	-	few	TRBV20-1	17
CASSLDQGWNEQYF	TGCGCCAGCAGCTTGGATCAGGGGTGGAACGAGCAGTACTTC	TRBJ2-7	-	few	TRBV5-1	14
CASSHKAGTGNQPQHF	TGTGCCAGCAGCCATAAAGCCGGGACAGGGAATCAGCCCCAGCATTTT	TRBJ1-5	TRBD1	-	TRBV3-1	16
CASSTGVGADTQYF	TGTGCCAGCAGCACAGGGGTTGGTGCGGATACGCAGTATTTT	TRBJ2-3	TRBD1	many	TRBV4-2	14
CVSSSGTSGGYYEQYF	TGTGTCAGCAGCTCCGGGACTAGCGGGGGGTACTACGAGCAGTACTTC	TRBJ2-7	TRBD2	-	TRBV7-6	16
CASSLMGQGSSTIYF	TGTGCCAGCAGTTTAATGGGACAGGGGTCATCGACCATATATTTT	TRBJ1-3	TRBD1	few	TRBV28	15
CASSRPQRGRGYGYTF	TGTGCCAGCAGCCGACCGCAAAGGGGTCGCGGCTATGGCTACACCTTC	TRBJ1-2	-	-	TRBV7-9	16
CASSKSTVSTDTQYF	TGTGCCAGCAGTAAAAGTACGGTTAGCACAGATACGCAGTATTTT	TRBJ2-3	-	many	TRBV3-1	15
CASSLTVLSGANVLTF	TGTGCCAGCAGCCTCACAGTCCTCTCTGGGGCCAACGTCCTGACTTTC	TRBJ2-6	-	-	TRBV7-3	16
CAIKVRGPTSAFF	TGTGCCATCAAGGTCAGGGGGCCAACCTCAGCTTTCTTT	TRBJ1-1	TRBD1	few	TRBV11-1	13
CASRRTGGSHIQYF	TGTGCCAGCAGGCGAACAGGGGGATCGCACATTCAGTACTTC	TRBJ2-4	TRBD1	few	TRBV6-2/TRBV6-3	14
CASSQGPGQENTGELFF	TGCGCCAGCAGCCAAGGCCCGGGACAGGAGAACACCGGGGAGCTGTTTTTT	TRBJ2-2	TRBD1	-	TRBV4-3	17
CASSPTPSREPQHF	TGTGCCAGCAGCCCCACGCCTTCCCGCGAGCCCCAGCATTTT	TRBJ1-5	-	-	TRBV6-2/TRBV6-3	14
CASSLALTGTAQHF	TGTGCCAGCAGCTTAGCGCTTACGGGGACTGCCCAGCATTTT	TRBJ1-5	-	few	TRBV7-8	14
CASSLVGRTDTQYF	TGTGCCAGCAGTTTAGTGGGCAGAACAGATACGCAGTATTTT	TRBJ2-3	-	-	TRBV12-3/TRBV12-4	14
CSVAGTGVNNTEAFF	TGCAGCGTGGCCGGGACAGGGGTAAATAACACTGAAGCTTTCTTT	TRBJ1-1	TRBD1	many	TRBV29-1	15
CASSPGQGPETQYF	TGTGCCAGCAGCCCGGGACAGGGCCCAGAGACCCAGTACTTC	TRBJ2-5	TRBD1	few	TRBV7-7	14
CSAIPSGGITYEQYF	TGCAGTGCAATCCCTAGCGGAGGTATTACCTACGAGCAGTACTTC	TRBJ2-7	TRBD2	few	TRBV20-1	15
CASSLNRGQEETQYF	TGTGCCAGCAGCTTAAACAGGGGGCAAGAAGAGACCCAGTACTTC	TRBJ2-5	TRBD1	few	TRBV7-7	15
CASSYQDRGMDQPQHF	TGTGCCAGCAGTTACCAGGACAGGGGTATGGATCAGCCCCAGCATTTT	TRBJ1-5	TRBD1	many	TRBV6-2/TRBV6-3	16
CASSLSPGGDSSSYNEQFF	TGTGCCAGCAGCTTATCCCCGGGTGGTGACAGCAGCTCCTACAATGAGCAGTTCTTC	TRBJ2-1	-	few	TRBV11-2	19
CASSYRGKVDNEQFF	TGTGCCAGCAGTTACCGAGGGAAGGTGGACAATGAGCAGTTCTTC	TRBJ2-1	-	-	TRBV6-5	15
CSVGDTNQPQHF	TGCAGCGTTGGAGACACTAATCAGCCCCAGCATTTT	TRBJ1-5	-	-	TRBV29-1	12
CASSLRDRVNEKLFF	TGTGCCAGTAGTCTCCGGGACAGGGTGAATGAAAAACTGTTTTTT	TRBJ1-4	TRBD1	-	TRBV19	15
CSAREAPMNTEAFF	TGCAGTGCTAGAGAAGCACCTATGAACACTGAAGCTTTCTTT	TRBJ1-1	-	few	TRBV20-1	14
CSVEAKAGKNIQYF	TGCAGCGTTGAAGCTAAGGCAGGGAAAAACATTCAGTACTTC	TRBJ2-4	-	-	TRBV29-1	14
CASRYRGNTEAFF	TGTGCCAGCAGGTACAGGGGGAACACTGAAGCTTTCTTT	TRBJ1-1	TRBD1	-	TRBV6-5	13